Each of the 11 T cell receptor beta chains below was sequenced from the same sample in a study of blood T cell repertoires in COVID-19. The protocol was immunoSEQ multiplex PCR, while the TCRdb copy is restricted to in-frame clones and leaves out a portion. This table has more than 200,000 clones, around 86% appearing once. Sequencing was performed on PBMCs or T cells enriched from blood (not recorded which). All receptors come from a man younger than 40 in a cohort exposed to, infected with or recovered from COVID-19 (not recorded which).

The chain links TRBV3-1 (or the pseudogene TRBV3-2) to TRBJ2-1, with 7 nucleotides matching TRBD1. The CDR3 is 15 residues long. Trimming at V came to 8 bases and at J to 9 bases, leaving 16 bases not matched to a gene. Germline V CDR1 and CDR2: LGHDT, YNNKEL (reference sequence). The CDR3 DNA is TGTGCCAGCGAACCTAAAGACAGGGTCGGCGGTGAGCAGTTCTTC. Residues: CASEPKDRVGGEQFF.

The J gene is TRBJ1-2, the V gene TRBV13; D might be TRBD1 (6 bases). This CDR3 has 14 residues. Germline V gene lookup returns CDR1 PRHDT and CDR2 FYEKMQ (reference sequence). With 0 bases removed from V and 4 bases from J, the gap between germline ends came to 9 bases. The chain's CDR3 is CASSLGLDSYGYTF. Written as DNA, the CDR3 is TGTGCCAGCAGCTTAGGCTTGGACAGCTATGGCTACACCTTC.

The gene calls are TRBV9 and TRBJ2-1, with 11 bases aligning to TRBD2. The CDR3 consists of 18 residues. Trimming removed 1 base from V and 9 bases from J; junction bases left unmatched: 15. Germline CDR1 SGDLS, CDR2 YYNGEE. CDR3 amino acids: CASSVRFSGRDLVSEQFF. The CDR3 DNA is TGTGCCAGCAGCGTAAGGTTTAGCGGGAGGGACCTGGTCAGTGAGCAGTTCTTC. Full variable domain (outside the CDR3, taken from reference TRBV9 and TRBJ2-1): DSGVTQTPKHLITATGQRVTLRCSPRSGDLSVYWYQQSLDQGLQFLIQYYNGEERAKGNILERFSAQQFPDLHSELNLSSLELGDSALYFCASSVRFSGRDLVSEQFFGPGTRLTVL.

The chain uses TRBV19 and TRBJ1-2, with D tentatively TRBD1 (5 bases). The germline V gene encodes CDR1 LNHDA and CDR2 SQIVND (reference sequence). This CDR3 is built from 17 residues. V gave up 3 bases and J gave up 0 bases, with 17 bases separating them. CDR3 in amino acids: CASSMVFGGTANYGYTF. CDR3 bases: TGTGCCAGTAGTATGGTTTTCGGAGGGACTGCTAACTATGGCTACACCTTC.

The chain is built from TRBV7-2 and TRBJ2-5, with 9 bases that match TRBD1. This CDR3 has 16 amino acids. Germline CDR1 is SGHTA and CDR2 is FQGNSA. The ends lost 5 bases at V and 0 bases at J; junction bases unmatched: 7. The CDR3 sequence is CASSPLTGGYQETQYF. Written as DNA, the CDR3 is TGTGCCAGCAGCCCATTGACAGGGGGGTACCAAGAGACCCAGTACTTC. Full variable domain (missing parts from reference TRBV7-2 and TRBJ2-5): GAGVSQSPSNKVTEKGKDVELRCDPISGHTALYWYRQSLGQGLEFLIYFQGNSAPDKSGLPSDRFSAERTGGSVSTLTIQRTQQEDSAVYLCASSPLTGGYQETQYFGPGTRLLVL.

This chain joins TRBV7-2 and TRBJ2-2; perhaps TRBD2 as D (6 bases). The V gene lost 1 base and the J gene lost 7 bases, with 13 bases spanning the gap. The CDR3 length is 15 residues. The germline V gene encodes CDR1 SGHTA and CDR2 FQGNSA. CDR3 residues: CASSLVASEGGELFF. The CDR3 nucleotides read TGTGCCAGCAGCTTAGTTGCTAGCGAGGGCGGGGAGCTGTTTTTT.

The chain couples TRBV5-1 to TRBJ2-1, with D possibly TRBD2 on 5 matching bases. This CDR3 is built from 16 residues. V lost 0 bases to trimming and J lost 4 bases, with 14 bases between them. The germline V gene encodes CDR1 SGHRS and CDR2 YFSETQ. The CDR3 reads CASSLDRMTGYNEQFF. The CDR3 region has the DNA TGCGCCAGCAGCTTGGATCGAATGACGGGGTACAATGAGCAGTTCTTC. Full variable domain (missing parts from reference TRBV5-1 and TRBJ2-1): KAGVTQTPRYLIKTRGQQVTLSCSPISGHRSVSWYQQTPGQGLQFLFEYFSETQRNKGNFPGRFSGRQFSNSRSEMNVSTLELGDSALYLCASSLDRMTGYNEQFFGPGTRLTVL.

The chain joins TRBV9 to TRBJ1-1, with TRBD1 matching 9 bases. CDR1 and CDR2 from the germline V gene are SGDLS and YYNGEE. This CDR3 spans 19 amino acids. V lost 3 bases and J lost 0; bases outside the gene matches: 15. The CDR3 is CASSADDRGQGNMNTEAFF. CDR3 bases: TGTGCCAGCAGCGCGGACGATAGGGGACAGGGAAACATGAACACTGAAGCTTTCTTT.

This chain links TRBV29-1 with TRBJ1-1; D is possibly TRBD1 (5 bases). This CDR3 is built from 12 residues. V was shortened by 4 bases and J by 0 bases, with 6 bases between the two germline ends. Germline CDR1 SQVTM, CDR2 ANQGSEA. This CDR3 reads CSVGQMNTEAFF. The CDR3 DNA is TGCAGCGTTGGACAGATGAACACTGAAGCTTTCTTT.

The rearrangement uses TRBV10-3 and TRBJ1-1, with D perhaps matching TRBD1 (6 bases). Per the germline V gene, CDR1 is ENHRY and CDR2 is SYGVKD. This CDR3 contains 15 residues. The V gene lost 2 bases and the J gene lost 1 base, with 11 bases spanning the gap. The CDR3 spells CAISEGQSPNTEAFF. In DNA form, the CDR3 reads TGTGCCATCAGTGAGGGACAGAGCCCGAACACTGAAGCTTTCTTT.

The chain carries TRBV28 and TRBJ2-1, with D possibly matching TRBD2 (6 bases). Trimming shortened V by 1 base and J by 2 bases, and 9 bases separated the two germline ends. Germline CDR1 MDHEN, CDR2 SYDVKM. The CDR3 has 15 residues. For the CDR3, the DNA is TGTGCCAGCAGTTTATCGGGGGATCCCTACAATGAGCAGTTCTTC. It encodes CASSLSGDPYNEQFF.